What follows describes a single T cell receptor (beta chain). These data belong to a study of blood T cell repertoires in COVID-19. Clones were sequenced by immunoSEQ multiplex PCR, and TCRdb holds only the in-frame ones, with some missing. The sample includes roughly 400,000 clones, approximately 87% of them seen just once. Looked up from germline, CDR1 is SQVTM and CDR2 is ANQGSEA. After removal of 0 bases from V and 4 bases from J, the junction contained 7 bases not matched to a gene. The CDR3 length is 16 residues. The sequencing sample was made of PBMCs or T cells enriched from blood (not recorded which). The V and J genes are TRBV29-1 and TRBJ1-2; 11 bases align to TRBD1. This receptor was obtained from a woman aged 45-59 years who had recovered from COVID-19. CDR3 in DNA: TGCAGCGTTGAAGATGCCGGGACAGGGGGAGGCTATGGCTACACCTTC. Its translation: CSVEDAGTGGGYGYTF.